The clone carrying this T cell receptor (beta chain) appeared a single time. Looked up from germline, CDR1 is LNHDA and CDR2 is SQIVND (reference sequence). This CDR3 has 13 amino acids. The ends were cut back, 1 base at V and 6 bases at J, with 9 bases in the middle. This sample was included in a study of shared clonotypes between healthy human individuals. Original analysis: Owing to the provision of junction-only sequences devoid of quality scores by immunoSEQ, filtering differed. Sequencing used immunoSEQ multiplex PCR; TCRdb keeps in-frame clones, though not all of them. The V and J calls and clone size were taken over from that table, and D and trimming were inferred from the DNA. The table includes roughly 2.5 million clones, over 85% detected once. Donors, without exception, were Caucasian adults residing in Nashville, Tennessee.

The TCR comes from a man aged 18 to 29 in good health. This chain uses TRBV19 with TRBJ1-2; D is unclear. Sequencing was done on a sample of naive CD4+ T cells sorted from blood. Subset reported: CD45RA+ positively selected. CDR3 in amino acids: CASSIGIFDGYTF. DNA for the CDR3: TGTGCCAGTAGTATAGGTATTTTCGATGGCTACACCTTC.